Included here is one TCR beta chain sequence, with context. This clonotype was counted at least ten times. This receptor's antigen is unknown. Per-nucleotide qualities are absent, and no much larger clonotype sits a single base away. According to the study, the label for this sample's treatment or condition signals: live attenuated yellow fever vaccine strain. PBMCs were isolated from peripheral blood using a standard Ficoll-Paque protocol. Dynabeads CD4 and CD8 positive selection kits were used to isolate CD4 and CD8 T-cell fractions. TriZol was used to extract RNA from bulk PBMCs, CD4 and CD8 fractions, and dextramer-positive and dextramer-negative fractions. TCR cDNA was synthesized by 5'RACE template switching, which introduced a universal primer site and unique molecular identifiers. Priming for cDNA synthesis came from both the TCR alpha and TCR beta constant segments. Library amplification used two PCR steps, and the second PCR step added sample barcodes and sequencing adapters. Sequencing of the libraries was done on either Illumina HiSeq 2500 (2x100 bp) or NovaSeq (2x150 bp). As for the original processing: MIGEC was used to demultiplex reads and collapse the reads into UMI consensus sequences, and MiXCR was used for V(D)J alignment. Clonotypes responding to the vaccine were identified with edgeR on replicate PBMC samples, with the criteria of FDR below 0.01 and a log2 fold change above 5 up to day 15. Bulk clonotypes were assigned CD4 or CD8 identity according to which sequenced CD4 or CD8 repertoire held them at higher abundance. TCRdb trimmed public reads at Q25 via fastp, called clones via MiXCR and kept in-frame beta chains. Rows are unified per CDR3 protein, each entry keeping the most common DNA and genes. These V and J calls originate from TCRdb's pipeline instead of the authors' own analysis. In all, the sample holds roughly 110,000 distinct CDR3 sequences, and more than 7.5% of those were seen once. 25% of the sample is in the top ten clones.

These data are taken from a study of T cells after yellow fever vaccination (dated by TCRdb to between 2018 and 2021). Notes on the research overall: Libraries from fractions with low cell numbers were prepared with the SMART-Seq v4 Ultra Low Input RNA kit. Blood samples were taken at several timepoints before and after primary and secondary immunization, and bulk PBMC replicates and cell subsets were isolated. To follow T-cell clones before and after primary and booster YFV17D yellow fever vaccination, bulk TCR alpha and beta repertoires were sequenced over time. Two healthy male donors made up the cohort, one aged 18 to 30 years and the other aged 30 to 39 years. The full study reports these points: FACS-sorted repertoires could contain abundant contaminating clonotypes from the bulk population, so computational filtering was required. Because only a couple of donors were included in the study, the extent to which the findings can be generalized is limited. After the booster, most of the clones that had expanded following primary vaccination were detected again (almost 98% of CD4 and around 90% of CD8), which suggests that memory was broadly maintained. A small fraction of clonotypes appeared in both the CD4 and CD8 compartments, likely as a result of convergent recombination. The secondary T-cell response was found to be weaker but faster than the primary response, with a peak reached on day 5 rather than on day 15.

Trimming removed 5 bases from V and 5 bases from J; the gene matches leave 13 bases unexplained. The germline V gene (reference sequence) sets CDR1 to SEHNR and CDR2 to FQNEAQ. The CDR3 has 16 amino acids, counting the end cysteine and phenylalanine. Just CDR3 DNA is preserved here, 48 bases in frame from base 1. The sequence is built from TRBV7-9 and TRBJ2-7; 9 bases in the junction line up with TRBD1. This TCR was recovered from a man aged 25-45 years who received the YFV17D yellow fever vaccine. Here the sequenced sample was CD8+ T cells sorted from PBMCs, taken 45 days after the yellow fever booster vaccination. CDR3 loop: CASSPTGTGLRDEQYF. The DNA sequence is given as TGTGCCAGCAGCCCAACCGGGACAGGGCTTAGGGACGAGCAGTACTTC.